One and the same sample provided the 20 T cell receptor beta chains below, sequenced in a study of control samples from healthy donors and cancer patients. The table came from immunoSEQ multiplex PCR; TCRdb's copy has only in-frame clones and leaves some out. Among about 20,000 clones, around 89% were seen once, and the ten largest hold 8% to 10%. The material sequenced was PBMCs. All receptors derive from a woman aged 55-69 years with head and neck cancer.

The chain joins TRBV6-5 to TRBJ1-2; D unclear. The CDR3 sequence is 13 residues long. Germline V gene lookup returns CDR1 MNHEY and CDR2 SVGAGI. Trimming took off 7 bases at V and 1 base at J, with 10 bases between the two ends. The CDR3, as DNA: TGTGCCAGCAAGGTGGGCCGTAACTATGGCTACACCTTC. This encodes CASKVGRNYGYTF.

This rearrangement joins TRBV30 to TRBJ1-2, with 10 bases aligning to TRBD1. The CDR3 is 16 residues long. Germline trimming cut 2 bases from V and 4 bases from J; bases unmatched to any gene: 10. CDR1 is GTSNPN and CDR2 is SVGIG in the germline V gene (reference sequence). DNA of the CDR3: TGTGCCTGGAGTTTCGTGACAGGGGGCTCCCTCTATGGCTACACCTTC. Amino acid sequence: CAWSFVTGGSLYGYTF.

J is TRBJ2-2 and V is TRBV27; 8 bases are a match to TRBD1. V lost 2 bases to trimming and J lost 4 bases; unmatched junction nucleotides: 6. Germline CDR1 reads MNHEY; CDR2 reads SMNVEV (reference sequence). The CDR3 covers 16 residues. The CDR3 nucleotides read TGTGCCAGCAGTTTAGGCGCAGGGGGCTCCACCGGGGAGCTGTTTTTT. Translated, it gives CASSLGAGGSTGELFF.

This chain links TRBV10-3 with TRBJ1-2, with D perhaps matching TRBD1 (5 bases). The CDR3 extends over 14 amino acids. CDR1 is ENHRY, CDR2 SYGVKD, per germline. V lost 0 bases, J lost 5 bases, and 10 bases lay in between. CDR3 nucleotides: TGTGCCATCAGTGAGTCCCGGGGGAGATATGGCTACACCTTC. It codes for CAISESRGRYGYTF.

CDR3 nucleotide sequence: TGCGCCAGCAGCTTACACCCTAATGAAGCTTTCTTT. Protein sequence: CASSLHPNEAFF. The chain couples TRBV5-1 to TRBJ1-1; D unclear. Germline CDR1 SGHRS, CDR2 YFSETQ. V shed 2 bases and J shed 7 bases, with 9 bases lying between them. There are 12 residues in the CDR3.

The V and J genes are TRBV14 and TRBJ1-3; D is undetermined. Per germline, CDR1 SGHDN and CDR2 FVKESK. The CDR3 loop spans 13 amino acids. Trimming took off 3 bases at V and 0 bases at J, with 3 bases between the two ends. CDR3 amino acids: CASSHVSGNTIYF. The CDR3 coding sequence is TGTGCCAGCAGCCACGTCTCTGGAAACACCATATATTTT.

The chain carries TRBV5-1 and TRBJ1-1; D unresolved. The germline V and J ends were trimmed by 4 bases and 4 bases, with 20 bases remaining between them. The germline V gene encodes CDR1 SGHRS and CDR2 YFSETQ. The CDR3 is 16 amino acids. CDR3 residues: CASSRSSGRLGTEAFF. In DNA form, the CDR3 reads TGCGCCAGCAGCCGTTCCTCGGGTCGTTTGGGCACTGAAGCTTTCTTT.

The CDR3: CAWSPGTTAYEQYF. In nucleotides, the CDR3 is TGTGCCTGGAGTCCAGGGACTACCGCCTACGAGCAGTACTTC. J is TRBJ2-7 and V is TRBV30, with 7 positions matching TRBD2. V lost 2 bases to trimming and J lost 2 bases; unmatched junction nucleotides: 6. The CDR3 loop spans 14 amino acids. From germline, CDR1 is GTSNPN and CDR2 SVGIG (reference sequence).

The genes are TRBV5-4 and TRBJ2-4; D may correspond to TRBD1 or TRBD2 (6 bases each). The CDR3 contains 16 residues. V lost 0 bases and J 8 bases, leaving 18 bases between the germline ends. Germline V gives CDR1 SGHNT, CDR2 YYREEE (reference sequence). The chain's CDR3 is CASSLVDRGRGHIQYF. The CDR3 DNA sequence: TGTGCCAGCAGCTTGGTTGACCGGGGACGGGGGCACATTCAGTACTTC.

The chain has TRBV5-1 and TRBJ2-7; 12 nucleotides match TRBD2. Looked up from germline, CDR1 is SGHRS and CDR2 is YFSETQ. The CDR3 has 17 residues. V trimming: 4 bases; J trimming: 2 bases; junction bases outside the gene matches: 10. As DNA, the CDR3 is TGCGCCAGCAGCGGCGGGGCTAGCGGGAGGGGGGCCTACGAGCAGTACTTC. This codes for CASSGGASGRGAYEQYF.

This chain uses TRBV5-4 with TRBJ2-7, with 8 bases matching TRBD2. CDR1 and CDR2 (germline): SGHNT, YYREEE (reference sequence). The V gene end was trimmed by 4 bases and the J gene end by 3 bases; junction bases not matched to a gene: 6. The CDR3 is 14 amino acids. CDR3 DNA: TGTGCCAGCAGCCCCGAGCTAGCGGGCTACGAGCAGTACTTC. It is translated as CASSPELAGYEQYF.

The genes are TRBV5-1 and TRBJ2-2; possibly TRBD1 for D (6 bases). The V gene lost 2 bases and the J gene lost 6 bases, with 11 bases spanning the gap. CDR1 is SGHRS, CDR2 YFSETQ, per germline. The CDR3 is 14 amino acids. CDR3 protein: CASSFVTGPGELFF. In DNA form, the CDR3 reads TGCGCCAGCAGCTTTGTGACAGGCCCCGGGGAGCTGTTTTTT.

This chain joins TRBV10-2 and TRBJ2-2, with D possibly TRBD1 on 5 matching bases. This CDR3 region has 14 residues. The germline V gene encodes CDR1 WSHSY and CDR2 SAAADI. V was trimmed by 5 bases and J by 0 bases, leaving 7 bases between them. In DNA, the CDR3 is TGCGCCAGCAGTTGGACAACGAACACCGGGGAGCTGTTTTTT. Protein: CASSWTTNTGELFF.

The J gene is TRBJ2-7, the V gene TRBV3-1 (or the pseudogene TRBV3-2), with D possibly being TRBD2 (6 bases). V lost 4 bases, J lost 3 bases, and 10 bases lay in between. CDR3 length: 13 amino acids. CDR1 and CDR2 from the germline V gene are LGHDT and YNNKEL (reference sequence). CDR3 in amino acids: CASSRTGDYEQYF. Here the CDR3 DNA reads TGTGCCAGCAGCCGCACGGGAGACTACGAGCAGTACTTC.

The genes are TRBV18 and TRBJ1-3, with D possibly TRBD1 on 5 matching bases. The V end was cut by 6 bases, the J end by 0 bases, with 12 bases between. The germline gives CDR1 KGHSH, CDR2 LQKENI. The CDR3 extends over 15 amino acids. The CDR3 reads CASSDQGYSGNTIYF. The CDR3 DNA is TGTGCCAGCTCCGACCAGGGCTACTCTGGAAACACCATATATTTT.

The rearrangement joins TRBV30 to TRBJ2-2, with D possibly being TRBD2 (6 bases). Trimming removed 7 bases at V and 5 bases at J, with 20 bases between. The CDR3 is 15 amino acids. In germline, CDR1 is GTSNPN, CDR2 SVGIG (reference sequence). The DNA of the CDR3 is TGTGCCTCCAGCGGGCAGGGACGTCGGACCGGGGAGCTGTTTTTT. Translating gives CASSGQGRRTGELFF.

In its sample, this clone was seen once. The CDR3 DNA is TGTGCCACCACCCTGGTAGGGGGGAATCAGCCCCAGCATTTT. Protein: CATTLVGGNQPQHF. V gene TRBV15 combines with J gene TRBJ1-5; tentative D call: TRBD1 (6 bases). The CDR3 sequence is 14 residues long. The germline CDR1 and CDR2 sequences are LNHNV and YYDKDF (reference sequence). Trimming took off 7 bases at V and 4 bases at J, with 14 bases between the two ends.

The rearrangement links TRBV2 to TRBJ2-1; no firm D call. V dropped 4 bases and J dropped 0 bases, with 10 bases sitting between them. Germline V gives CDR1 SNHLY, CDR2 FYNNEI. There are 15 residues in the CDR3. The CDR3 spells CASSAYHSSYNEQFF. The CDR3 DNA reads TGTGCCAGCAGTGCGTACCATAGCTCCTACAATGAGCAGTTCTTC.

V is TRBV7-9 and J is TRBJ1-4; 9 bases line up with TRBD1. The CDR3 extends over 15 amino acids. Germline CDR1 reads SEHNR; CDR2 reads FQNEAQ (reference sequence). V trimming: 5 bases; J trimming: 8 bases; junction bases outside the gene matches: 9. CDR3 sequence (DNA): TGTGCCAGCAGCATCTCACAGGGGGCCAACGAAAAACTGTTTTTT. This encodes CASSISQGANEKLFF.

The chain employs TRBV4-1 and TRBJ1-5, with no clear D. CDR1 and CDR2 from the germline V gene are MGHRA and YSYEKL. V lost 1 base and J lost 6, with 7 bases in between. The CDR3 totals 13 residues. CDR3 region: CASSQVTGQPQHF. CDR3 bases: TGCGCCAGCAGCCAAGTTACCGGTCAGCCCCAGCATTTT.